The source of this TCR beta chain is a study of cytomegalovirus exposure and HLA in healthy donors. The V and J ends lost 1 base and 7 bases respectively, with 10 bases between them. The length of the CDR3 is 13 residues. Germline CDR1 reads SNHLY; CDR2 reads FYNNEI. A remark on this clone: Its antigen remains unidentified.

The PCR contained 60 Vbeta and 13 Jbeta primers. Profiled with immunoSEQ multiplex PCR; TCRdb holds only in-frame clones, not every one. The sample consists of around 97,000 clones, around 9.6% of them appearing once. General study findings and limits: A few of the chains that were CMV-associated were confirmed in vitro to be specific for CMV antigens.

The rearrangement joins TRBV2 to TRBJ2-5; tentatively, D is TRBD2 (5 bases). The origin of this receptor is a man aged 45 to 65 in good health and CMV-seropositive. Sequencing was done on a sample of PBMCs. In DNA form, the CDR3 reads TGTGCCAGCAGTGAAGGCCCGAGCGGGACCCAGTACTTC. Translated, it gives CASSEGPSGTQYF.